Detailed here is one T cell receptor (beta chain). Its antigen is as yet unknown. Trimming stripped 1 base from V and 3 bases from J, with 20 bases between. This CDR3 has 17 amino acids. Germline-derived CDR1 and CDR2 are SGHNT and YYREEE (reference sequence). The sample comes from a study of cytomegalovirus exposure and HLA in healthy donors. Study overall: A later analysis reported the same platform for the roughly 120 validation repertoires and the 666 first-cohort repertoires. Study-wide findings and caveats: Researchers counted around 180 TCR beta chains as cytomegalovirus-associated. In vitro data verified three CMV-associated chains as specific for CMV antigens.

Separate from the approximately 700-subject first cohort was the roughly 130-subject validation cohort, to which the donors belonged. Clones were read by immunoSEQ multiplex PCR, and TCRdb kept only the in-frame ones, dropping some. The sample yields about 82,000 clones, about 92% seen once. Sequenced sample: PBMCs. The chain is built from TRBV5-4 and TRBJ2-7; no reliable D call. The receptor comes from a young man in good health and CMV-seronegative. The CDR3 region is CASSLSSSRTKSYEQYF. The CDR3 DNA is TGTGCCAGCAGCTTGTCATCCTCCCGCACGAAGAGCTACGAGCAGTACTTC.